This TCR beta chain was retrieved from a study of cytomegalovirus exposure and HLA in healthy donors. Primers included in the PCR were 60 Vbeta and 13 Jbeta primers. Profiled with immunoSEQ multiplex PCR; TCRdb holds only in-frame clones, not every one. The sample consists of about 190,000 clones, around 67% of them appearing once. V dropped 6 bases and J dropped 5 bases, with 14 bases sitting between them. The CDR3 consists of 13 residues. The germline V gene has CDR1 MNHEY and CDR2 SVGAGI. General study results and limits: The likely explanation for a cluster of highly shared sequence variants was sequencing artifact. Relative to equally common others, HLA-associated TCR beta chains showed greater clonal expansion in a later analysis.

Details on this clone: Its antigen remains unidentified.

Sequencing input: PBMCs. This chain links TRBV6-5 with TRBJ2-7; perhaps TRBD2 as D (5 bases). The sequence was obtained from a woman under 40 in good health and CMV-seropositive. The CDR3 bases are TGTGCCAGCAGGCGACTAACCGTGGACGAGCAGTACTTC. This encodes CASRRLTVDEQYF.